The clone carrying this T cell receptor beta chain was recorded many times. Its antigen is not known. This entry comes from a study of T cell repertoires in cytomegalovirus infection. The overall study: Matching HLA type and CMV infection were both indicated by public TCR beta signatures.

The germline CDR1 and CDR2 sequences are SGHTA and FQGNSA. V lost 8 bases to trimming and J lost 5 bases, with 15 bases between them. The CDR3 covers 13 residues. TCRdb re-derived calls from the reads in MiXCR, one entry per CDR3 protein. In the table there are approximately 500,000 distinct CDR3 sequences, 11% of which are singletons. Study-level results: Dominating the ex vivo response were HLA-C-restricted CMV-specific TCR beta clonotypes. Pooled public TCR beta family frequency picked out CMV carriers with the relevant HLA.

The chain links TRBV7-2 to TRBJ1-2, with D possibly TRBD1 on 5 matching bases. Sequences were obtained from PBMCs. The sequence derives from a human donor in good health (CMV status not recorded). Some clones in this sample may be carry-over from other donors' samples. The CDR3 coding sequence is TGTGCCAGCGGGGGGGGGGTTAGGTATGGCTACACCTTC. Protein product: CASGGGVRYGYTF.